This T cell receptor (beta chain) derives from a study of blood T cells in healthy people across ages. Sample-barcoded 5' priming and a J-beta primer mix drove a second PCR of roughly 6 to 12 cycles. There were at least 3 million CDR3-containing paired-end reads obtained from each sample. One entry per CDR3 protein, called by TCRdb with MiXCR from the 5' RACE reads. The top ten clones hold approximately 17% of a sample with 550,000 to 700,000 distinct CDR3 sequences, about 26% of them seen once. Study observations and caveats: As age increased, TCR beta diversity per million T cells fell in a roughly linear fashion. Lack of knowledge of donor CMV status possibly confounded expanded clonotype changes.

Germline V lookup: CDR1 ENHRY, CDR2 SYGVKD. The junction had 5 bases not matched to a gene; V was cut back by 11 bases and J by 6 bases. This CDR3 is 12 amino acids long. This clonotype came up many times. Its target is not known. The sample was blood. V usage is TRBV10-3 and J usage is TRBJ2-2, with 8 bases identical to TRBD2. This TCR was recovered from a woman in her 70s in good health. CDR3: CALRTSSGELFF. The CDR3 DNA reads TGTGCCTTACGGACTAGCTCCGGGGAGCTGTTTTTT.